Included here is one T cell receptor (beta chain) sequence, with context. Its antigen is still unknown. The germline V gene has CDR1 SGHNT and CDR2 YENEEA. V shed 4 bases, J shed 6 bases, and the junction held 5 bases outside the gene matches. The CDR3 totals 14 residues. This specimen belongs to a study of cytomegalovirus exposure and HLA in healthy donors. Whole-study results and caveats: Overall, approximately 150 TCR beta chains were annotated as cytomegalovirus-associated.

The PCR was carried out with 60 Vbeta primers and 13 Jbeta primers. Method: immunoSEQ multiplex PCR; TCRdb's copy keeps in-frame clones and lacks some. The table has 180,000 or so clones, nearly 80% seen once. This chain joins TRBV11-3 and TRBJ2-7, with 11 bases matching TRBD1. This receptor was identified in a man in his forties or fifties in good health and CMV-seropositive. What was sequenced was PBMCs. CDR3 amino acids: CASSSGQGATEQYF. CDR3 nucleotides: TGTGCCAGCAGCTCCGGACAGGGGGCAACCGAGCAGTACTTC.